These 20 T cell receptor beta chains were sequenced from one sample in a study of cytomegalovirus exposure and HLA in healthy donors. The assay was immunoSEQ multiplex PCR, and TCRdb's table has in-frame clones only and misses some. Of roughly 330,000 clones listed, 75% to 90% are singletons. Sequencing was carried out using PBMCs. The receptors derive from a woman younger than 45 in good health and CMV-seropositive.

The rearrangement links TRBV7-3 to TRBJ1-1, with a weak D call TRBD1 (6 bases). The length of the CDR3 is 13 residues. CDR1 is SGHTA and CDR2 is FQGTGA in the germline V gene. Trimming stripped 5 bases from V and 7 bases from J, with 14 bases between. CDR3 coding DNA: TGTGCCAGCAGCCCGAGAGGGGGGAGTGAAGCTTTCTTT. Amino acid sequence: CASSPRGGSEAFF.

In its sample, this clone was seen a few times. The gene calls are TRBV13 and TRBJ1-2; D possibly corresponds to TRBD1 (5 bases). The V gene lost 6 bases and the J gene lost 1 base, with 12 bases spanning the gap. The germline V gene has CDR1 PRHDT and CDR2 FYEKMQ (reference sequence). The CDR3 is made up of 14 amino acids. The CDR3 loop reads CASSTRGVNYGYTF. Here the CDR3 DNA reads TGTGCCAGCAGTACTCGGGGGGTTAACTATGGCTACACCTTC.

CDR3 amino acids: CASSQDMTGTLIADGYTF. The CDR3 nucleotides read TGCGCCAGCAGCCAAGATATGACAGGGACCCTAATTGCGGATGGCTACACCTTC. The chain combines TRBV4-1 with TRBJ1-2, with 7 bases lining up with TRBD1. This CDR3 has 18 residues. Losses at the gene ends were 0 bases for V and 6 bases for J; bases not matched to a gene: 16. Germline assignment: CDR1 MGHRA and CDR2 YSYEKL.

The chain is built from TRBV2 and TRBJ1-2; the D gene is possibly TRBD1 (5 bases). V was clipped by 7 bases and J by 4 bases, with 22 bases between them. This CDR3 spans 16 amino acids. The germline CDR1 and CDR2 sequences are SNHLY and FYNNEI. CDR3 in DNA: TGTGCCAGCACCGCCGACCCGGGGACCTACGGCTATGGCTACACCTTC. It specifies CASTADPGTYGYGYTF.

This clone was seen more than once but under ten times. This sample also contains other DNA sequences that code for the same CDR3. This sequence joins TRBV5-1 and TRBJ2-3; D may correspond to TRBD1 or TRBD2 (5 bases each). From germline, CDR1 is SGHRS and CDR2 YFSETQ. Between the trimmed V and J ends, which lost 0 bases and 2 bases, there was a span of 7 bases. The CDR3 loop spans 14 amino acids. This chain's CDR3 is CASSLVGVTDTQYF. For the CDR3, the DNA is TGCGCCAGCAGCTTGGTGGGGGTCACAGATACGCAGTATTTT. The variable domain in full, completed from reference TRBV5-1 and TRBJ2-3, reads KAGVTQTPRYLIKTRGQQVTLSCSPISGHRSVSWYQQTPGQGLQFLFEYFSETQRNKGNFPGRFSGRQFSNSRSEMNVSTLELGDSALYLCASSLVGVTDTQYFGPGTRLTVL.

This clone was seen more than once but under ten times. This rearrangement joins TRBV28 to TRBJ2-5; D not certain. The CDR3 spans 13 residues. The V gene's germline CDR1 is MDHEN and CDR2 SYDVKM. V was clipped by 3 bases and J by 7 bases, with 12 bases between them. CDR3 DNA: TGTGCCAGCAGTTTCCAGGTATCGGGGACCCAGTACTTC. Protein sequence: CASSFQVSGTQYF.

This chain links TRBV2 with TRBJ1-2; 7 nucleotides line up with TRBD1. This CDR3 contains 12 residues. V was clipped by 6 bases and J by 5 bases; unmatched bases: 3. Germline V gene data show CDR1 as SNHLY and CDR2 as FYNNEI. The CDR3 coding sequence is TGTGCCAGCAGGGGGACAGTTTATGGCTACACCTTC. Translating it yields CASRGTVYGYTF.

The CDR3 sequence is CAISESIMTYEQYF. The CDR3 DNA sequence: TGTGCCATCAGTGAGTCAATAATGACCTACGAGCAGTACTTC. The genes are TRBV10-3 and TRBJ2-7; D is undetermined. V shed 0 bases and J shed 2 bases, with 8 bases lying between them. Germline V gives CDR1 ENHRY, CDR2 SYGVKD. This CDR3 spans 14 amino acids.

The rearrangement links TRBV27 to TRBJ2-3; TRBD2 matches at 11 bases. Germline V gene lookup returns CDR1 MNHEY and CDR2 SMNVEV (reference sequence). The CDR3 consists of 17 residues. Trimming removed 4 bases from V and 8 bases from J; junction bases left unmatched: 14. CDR3 sequence (DNA): TGTGCCAGCAGTTCCCCCCTCCTACTAGCGGGAGAAGGTACGCAGTATTTT. This encodes CASSSPLLLAGEGTQYF.

This chain joins TRBV14 and TRBJ2-5, with 7 bases lining up with TRBD2. Looked up from germline, CDR1 is SGHDN and CDR2 is FVKESK. Germline trimming cut 1 base from V and 5 bases from J; bases unmatched to any gene: 13. CDR3 length: 17 residues. The CDR3 coding sequence is TGTGCCAGCAGCCAAGGTGGCCTAGCGGTCCCTCGGGAGACCCAGTACTTC. Encoded protein: CASSQGGLAVPRETQYF.

This clone came up a few times. The chain is built from TRBV18 and TRBJ1-3; tentative D call: TRBD1 (5 bases). The CDR3 contains 14 residues. V lost 1 base to trimming and J lost 4 bases, with 8 bases between them. Germline values: CDR1 KGHSH, CDR2 LQKENI. The CDR3: CASSPLTEGNTIYF. The CDR3 nucleotides read TGTGCCAGCTCACCACTGACAGAAGGAAACACCATATATTTT.

The J gene is TRBJ2-2, the V gene TRBV7-2; D gene ambiguous. V was trimmed by 1 base and J by 7 bases, leaving 7 bases between them. Germline CDR1 SGHTA, CDR2 FQGNSA. The CDR3 contains 13 residues. CDR3 DNA sequence: TGTGCCAGCAGCTTAGAAGGCGGCGGGGAGCTGTTTTTT. It codes for CASSLEGGGELFF.

This chain connects TRBV18 to TRBJ2-1; no definite D call. In germline, CDR1 is KGHSH, CDR2 LQKENI. The V gene lost 5 bases and the J gene lost 6 bases, with 17 bases spanning the gap. There are 15 residues in the CDR3. The CDR3: CASSSLDVGTNEQFF. The DNA of the CDR3 is TGTGCCAGCTCATCCCTGGACGTGGGAACCAATGAGCAGTTCTTC.

CDR3 nucleotide sequence: TGTGCCAGCAGCCCGACTCGGGACGAGCAGTACTTC. Translated, it gives CASSPTRDEQYF. The V gene is TRBV7-9, the J gene TRBJ2-7, with unresolved D. V dropped 5 bases and J dropped 5 bases, with 10 bases sitting between them. CDR3 length equals 12 residues. Per germline, CDR1 SEHNR and CDR2 FQNEAQ (reference sequence).

J is TRBJ2-7 and V is TRBV14; the D gene is possibly TRBD2 (5 bases). Germline CDR1 is SGHDN and CDR2 is FVKESK. V was shortened by 0 bases and J by 6 bases, with 9 bases between the two germline ends. The CDR3 has 13 residues. The CDR3 nucleotides are TGTGCCAGCAGCCAAGATTTGGGGAGCGAGCAGTACTTC. Translation: CASSQDLGSEQYF.

This rearrangement joins TRBV7-6 to TRBJ2-3; D might be TRBD2 (6 bases). The germline gives CDR1 SGHVS, CDR2 FNYEAQ. There are 16 residues in the CDR3. Trimming pared 5 bases from V and 3 bases from J, leaving 18 bases between. Here the CDR3 reads CASSRRDSPPTDTQYF. Written as DNA, the CDR3 is TGTGCCAGCAGCAGACGGGACTCCCCCCCGACAGATACGCAGTATTTT. Full variable domain (remainder filled in from reference TRBV7-6 and TRBJ2-3): GAGVSQSPRYKVTKRGQDVALRCDPISGHVSLYWYRQALGQGPEFLTYFNYEAQQDKSGLPNDRFSAERPEGSISTLTIQRTEQRDSAMYRCASSRRDSPPTDTQYFGPGTRLTVL.

This chain uses TRBV4-1 with TRBJ1-1; D remains ambiguous. This CDR3 has 13 amino acids. The germline V gene encodes CDR1 MGHRA and CDR2 YSYEKL. The V end was cut by 1 base, the J end by 6 bases, with 9 bases between. CDR3 residues: CASSQVRKAEAFF. The CDR3 nucleotides are TGCGCCAGCAGCCAAGTGAGGAAGGCTGAAGCTTTCTTT.

The J gene is TRBJ2-2, the V gene TRBV6-8; TRBD2 aligns across 9 bases. J gave up 6 bases and V 3 bases, and 14 bases lay outside the gene matches. The germline CDR1 and CDR2 sequences are MNHGY and SAAAGT. CDR3 length equals 18 residues. This chain's CDR3 is CASSYEGGRGRGAGELFF. CDR3 DNA sequence: TGTGCCAGCAGTTATGAGGGCGGGAGGGGCCGAGGTGCCGGGGAGCTGTTTTTT.

This chain uses TRBV9 with TRBJ1-2; D ambiguous. This CDR3 region has 14 residues. The V end lost 3 bases, the J end lost 4 bases, and 13 bases lay between the germline ends. From germline, CDR1 is SGDLS and CDR2 YYNGEE. The CDR3 DNA sequence: TGTGCCAGCAGCGGAGTGGTGGACCGCTATGGCTACACCTTC. Its protein is CASSGVVDRYGYTF.

There are a few counts of this clone. The chain links TRBV4-3 to TRBJ2-2, with 12 nucleotides matching TRBD2. V gave up 3 bases and J gave up 2 bases; unmatched junction bases: 10. CDR1 and CDR2 (germline): LGHNA, YSLEER. The CDR3 is made up of 19 amino acids. The CDR3 is CASSQRLAGGVANTGELFF. The DNA of the CDR3 is TGCGCCAGCAGCCAGAGGCTAGCGGGAGGGGTGGCCAACACCGGGGAGCTGTTTTTT.